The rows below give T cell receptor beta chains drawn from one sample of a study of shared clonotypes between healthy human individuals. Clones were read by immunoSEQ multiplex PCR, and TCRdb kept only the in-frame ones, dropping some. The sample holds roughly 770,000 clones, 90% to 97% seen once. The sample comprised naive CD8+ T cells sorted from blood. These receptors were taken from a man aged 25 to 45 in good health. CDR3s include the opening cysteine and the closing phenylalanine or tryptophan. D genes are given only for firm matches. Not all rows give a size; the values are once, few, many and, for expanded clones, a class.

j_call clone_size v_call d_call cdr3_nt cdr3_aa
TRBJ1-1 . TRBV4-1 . TGCGCCAGCAGCTTGAGTACGGGGAACACTGAAGCTTTCTTT CASSLSTGNTEAFF
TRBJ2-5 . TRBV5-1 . TGCGCCAGCAGCTCCCGGGACATGCAAGAGACCCAGTACTTC CASSSRDMQETQYF
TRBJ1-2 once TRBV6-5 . TGTGCCAGCAGGCCCGATGGGAGTCTATGGGGCTACACCTTC CASRPDGSLWGYTF
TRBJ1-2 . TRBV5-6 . TGTGCCAGCAGGCATGGAACCCTAATAGTCTATGGCTACACCTTC CASRHGTLIVYGYTF
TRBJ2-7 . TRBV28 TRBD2 TGTGCCAGCAGCCCTCCTGGAGGAGCGGGGGGGTCCTACGAGCAGTACTTC CASSPPGGAGGSYEQYF
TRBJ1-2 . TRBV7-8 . TGTGCCAGCAGGGCAGGGGTTTTGGGCTATGGCTACACCTTC CASRAGVLGYGYTF
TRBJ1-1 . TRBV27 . TGTGCCAGCAGTCTCAAACAGTGGAACACTGAAGCTTTCTTT CASSLKQWNTEAFF
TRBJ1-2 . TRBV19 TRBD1 TGTGCCAGTAGGACTAACCCCGGACAGGGGGCCGCAGTCTACACCTTC CASRTNPGQGAAVYTF
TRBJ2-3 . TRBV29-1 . TGCAGCGTGAGAAGCGCTTCTAGCACAGATACGCAGTATTTT CSVRSASSTDTQYF
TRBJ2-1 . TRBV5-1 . TGCGCCAGCAGCTTGGCGGGGACGAGACCGGACAATGAACAGTTCTTC CASSLAGTRPDNEQFF
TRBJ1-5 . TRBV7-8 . TGTGCCAGCGGGGATAGCAATCAGCCCCAGCATTTT CASGDSNQPQHF
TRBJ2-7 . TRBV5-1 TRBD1 TGCGCCAGCAGCCCACTGGGGACAGACTCCTACGAGCAGTACTTC CASSPLGTDSYEQYF
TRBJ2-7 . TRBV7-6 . TGTGCCAGCAGCTCCCTCGGAGGCAGGGAAGACGAGCAGTACTTC CASSSLGGREDEQYF
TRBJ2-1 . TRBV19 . TGTGCCAGTAGTTTCTCTCCTTACAATGAGCAGTTCTTC CASSFSPYNEQFF
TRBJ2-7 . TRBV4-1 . TGCGCCAGCAGCCCAGACGAGGGAAACGGGGGCGAGCAGTACTTC CASSPDEGNGGEQYF
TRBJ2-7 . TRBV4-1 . TGCGCCAGCAGCCAAGAGAACCCCAACGAGCAGTACTTC CASSQENPNEQYF
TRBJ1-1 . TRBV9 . TGTGCCAGCAGCGTAGGGGCAGGGAGAACTGAAGCTTTCTTT CASSVGAGRTEAFF
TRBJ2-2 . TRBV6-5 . TGTGCCAGCAGTCCATCTTTGCCTGGGGAGCTGTTTTTT CASSPSLPGELFF
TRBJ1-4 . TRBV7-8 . TGTGCCAGCAGCTTAGAACCCGGGAAACTGTTTTTT CASSLEPGKLFF
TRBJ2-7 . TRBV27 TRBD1 TGTGCCAGCAGTTTAAGGACAGGGGTCTCCTACGAGCAGTACTTC CASSLRTGVSYEQYF
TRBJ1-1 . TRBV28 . TGTGCCAACGCCCCTAGACACCGAAACACTGAAGCTTTCTTT CANAPRHRNTEAFF
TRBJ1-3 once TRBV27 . TGTGCCAGCTCAACGTTCCGGGGGTATGGAAACACCATATATTTT CASSTFRGYGNTIYF
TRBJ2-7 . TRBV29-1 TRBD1 TGCAGCGCACGGGACAGTCCCTTCTATGAGCAGTACTTC CSARDSPFYEQYF
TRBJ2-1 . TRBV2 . TGTGCCAGCAGTTCTGGACGGAGCTCCTACAATGAGCAGTTCTTC CASSSGRSSYNEQFF
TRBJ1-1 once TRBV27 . TGTGCCAGCAGTGCTGGGGGGCGGACTGAAGCTTTCTTT CASSAGGRTEAFF